This T cell receptor beta chain is from a study of Ad26.COV2.S vaccination and SARS-CoV-2 variants. Study-level results: Placebo recipients and vaccine recipients were similar in non-spike TCR breadth. Participants in the vaccine arm had higher spike-specific TCR breadth; placebo recipients had lower. Vaccinees reportedly had broad spike-specific CD8+ and CD4+ T cell responses.

The CDR3 extends over 15 amino acids. V lost 2 bases and J lost 4; bases outside the gene matches: 4. CDR1 SGHRS and CDR2 YFSETQ come from the germline V gene. The method was immunoSEQ multiplex PCR; TCRdb's version includes in-frame clones alone and lacks a portion of them. The table shows just over 350,000 clones, with 92% occurring only once. About this clone itself: Antigen unknown.

This material consisted of peripheral blood, taken after recovery from COVID-19. This clonotype was obtained from a human donor who had recovered from COVID-19. The chain carries TRBV5-1 and TRBJ2-2; TRBD1 aligns across 8 bases. This CDR3 is CASSFPGGSTGELFF. CDR3 bases: TGCGCCAGCAGCTTTCCAGGGGGCAGCACCGGGGAGCTGTTTTTT.